The rows below give T cell receptor beta chains drawn from one sample of a study of spatial heterogeneity in lung cancer. MiXCR was run by TCRdb on the 5' RACE reads, yielding one entry per CDR3 protein. The sample includes several thousand distinct CDR3 sequences, roughly 24% seen only once; the top ten take approximately 5.9%. Sequencing used PBMCs, obtained at follow-up. Receptors were obtained from a male donor with early-stage non-small cell lung cancer. Each CDR3 is given with its conserved first and last residue. D genes are given only for firm matches. Only part of the rows carry a size: once, few, many, or a class if the clone is expanded.

v_gene	d_gene	j_gene	abundance	CDR3nt	CDR3aa
TRBV28	TRBD2	TRBJ2-7	many	TGTGCCAGCAGTTCACACGGGACTACCTACGAGCAGTACTTC	CASSSHGTTYEQYF
TRBV20-1	.	TRBJ2-7	few	TGCAGTGCGGGTGACAGGCCCTACGAGCAGTACTTC	CSAGDRPYEQYF
TRBV6-2/TRBV6-3	.	TRBJ2-4	medium-sized	TGTGCCAGCGTAGGAATAGCCAAAAACATTCAGTACTTC	CASVGIAKNIQYF
TRBV21-1	.	TRBJ1-1	medium-sized	TGTGCCAGCAGCAAAGAGGGACAGGGGCGAACACTGAAGCTTTTCTTT	CASSKEGQGRTLKLFF
TRBV18	.	TRBJ1-5	medium-sized	TGTGCCAGCTCACCGGTAGGATATAGCAATCAGCCCCAGCATTTC	CASSPVGYSNQPQHF
TRBV28	TRBD2	TRBJ2-3	.	TGTGCCAGCAGTTTAGTCGGTAGCGGGGGGCTAATCACAGATACGCAGTATTTT	CASSLVGSGGLITDTQYF
TRBV29-1	.	TRBJ2-5	few	TGCAGCGTTAGCGGCACGGGGGAGACCCAGTACTTC	CSVSGTGETQYF
TRBV5-1	TRBD2	TRBJ2-5	.	TGCGCCAGCAGCTTGGCCGGGCTAGCGGGGGGGCAAGAGACCCAGTACTTC	CASSLAGLAGGQETQYF
TRBV18	.	TRBJ1-1	medium-sized	TGTGCCAGCTCTCTTAGTGAGGGGAACACTGAAGCTTTCTTT	CASSLSEGNTEAFF
TRBV7-8	.	TRBJ2-3	medium-sized	TGTGCCAGCAAGTCGGGACTGCCCACAGATACGCAGTATTTT	CASKSGLPTDTQYF